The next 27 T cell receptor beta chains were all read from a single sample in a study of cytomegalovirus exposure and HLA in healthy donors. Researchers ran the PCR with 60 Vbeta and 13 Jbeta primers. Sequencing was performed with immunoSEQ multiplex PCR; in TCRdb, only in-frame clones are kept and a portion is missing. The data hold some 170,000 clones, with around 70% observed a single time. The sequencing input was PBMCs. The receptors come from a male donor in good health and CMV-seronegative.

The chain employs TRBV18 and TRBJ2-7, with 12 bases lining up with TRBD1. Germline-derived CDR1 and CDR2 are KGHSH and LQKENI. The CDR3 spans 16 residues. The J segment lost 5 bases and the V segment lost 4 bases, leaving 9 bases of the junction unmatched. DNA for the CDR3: TGTGCCAGCTCACTGACCTCCGGGACAGGGGGCGACGAGCAGTACTTC. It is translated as CASSLTSGTGGDEQYF.

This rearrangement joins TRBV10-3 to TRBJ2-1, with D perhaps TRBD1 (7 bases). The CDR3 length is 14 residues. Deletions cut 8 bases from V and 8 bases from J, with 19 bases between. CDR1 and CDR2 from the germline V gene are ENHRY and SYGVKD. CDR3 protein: CAIGGGASSDEQFF. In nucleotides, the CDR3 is TGTGCCATCGGAGGGGGCGCATCTTCCGATGAGCAGTTCTTC.

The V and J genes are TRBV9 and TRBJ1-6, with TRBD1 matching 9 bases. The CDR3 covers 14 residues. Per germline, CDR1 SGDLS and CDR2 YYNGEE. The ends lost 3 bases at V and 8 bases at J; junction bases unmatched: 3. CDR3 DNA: TGTGCCAGCAGCGGGACAGGGGAGTATTCACCCCTCCACTTT. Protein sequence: CASSGTGEYSPLHF.

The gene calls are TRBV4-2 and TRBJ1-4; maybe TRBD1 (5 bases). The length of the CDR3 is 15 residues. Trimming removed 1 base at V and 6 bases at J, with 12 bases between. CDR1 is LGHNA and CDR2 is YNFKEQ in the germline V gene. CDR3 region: CASSQVSTTDEKLFF. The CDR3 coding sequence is TGTGCCAGCAGCCAAGTTTCTACGACAGATGAAAAACTGTTTTTT.

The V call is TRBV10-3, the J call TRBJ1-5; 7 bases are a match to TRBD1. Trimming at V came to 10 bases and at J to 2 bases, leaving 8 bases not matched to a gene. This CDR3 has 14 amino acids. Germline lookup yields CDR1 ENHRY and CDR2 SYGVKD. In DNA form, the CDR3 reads TGTGCCACCTCTGGACAGGTCCGCAATCAGCCCCAGCATTTT. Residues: CATSGQVRNQPQHF.

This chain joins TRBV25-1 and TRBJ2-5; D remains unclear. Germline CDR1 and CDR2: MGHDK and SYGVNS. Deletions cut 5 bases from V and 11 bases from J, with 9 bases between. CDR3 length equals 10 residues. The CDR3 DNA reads TGTGCCAGCAGTTATTTGGAGCAGTACTTC. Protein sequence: CASSYLEQYF.

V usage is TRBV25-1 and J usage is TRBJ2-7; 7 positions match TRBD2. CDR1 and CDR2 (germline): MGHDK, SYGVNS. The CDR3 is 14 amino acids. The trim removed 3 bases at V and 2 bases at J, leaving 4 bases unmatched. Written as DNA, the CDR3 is TGTGCCAGCAGTGAGGCTAGCGGAGCCTACGAGCAGTACTTC. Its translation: CASSEASGAYEQYF.

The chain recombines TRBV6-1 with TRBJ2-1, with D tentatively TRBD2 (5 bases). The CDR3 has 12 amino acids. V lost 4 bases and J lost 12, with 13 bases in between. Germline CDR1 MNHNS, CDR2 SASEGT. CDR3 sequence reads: CASSGNGIAQFF. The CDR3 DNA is TGTGCCAGCAGTGGCAACGGGATAGCGCAGTTCTTC.

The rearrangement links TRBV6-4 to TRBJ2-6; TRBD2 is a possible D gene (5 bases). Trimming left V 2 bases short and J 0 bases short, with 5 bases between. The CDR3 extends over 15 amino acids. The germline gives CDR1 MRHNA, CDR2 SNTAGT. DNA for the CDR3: TGTGCCAGCAGTGACGGGAGCTCTGGGGCCAACGTCCTGACTTTC. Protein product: CASSDGSSGANVLTF.

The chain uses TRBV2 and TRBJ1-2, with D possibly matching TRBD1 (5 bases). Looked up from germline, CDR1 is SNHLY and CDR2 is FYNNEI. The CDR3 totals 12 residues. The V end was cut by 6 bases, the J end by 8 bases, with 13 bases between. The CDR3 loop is CASRPGLTGYTF. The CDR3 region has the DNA TGTGCCAGCAGGCCGGGACTGACCGGCTACACCTTC.

CDR3 in DNA: TGTGCCAGTTCGACAGGGATTGGGAGCTATAGCAATCAGCCCCAGCATTTT. This gives the protein CASSTGIGSYSNQPQHF. The chain combines TRBV19 with TRBJ1-5; 7 bases agree with TRBD1. CDR1 is LNHDA, CDR2 SQIVND, per germline (reference sequence). The CDR3 sequence is 17 residues long. The J segment lost 0 bases and the V segment lost 8 bases, leaving 13 bases of the junction unmatched. The variable domain in full, completed from reference TRBV19 and TRBJ1-5, reads DGGITQSPKYLFRKEGQNVTLSCEQNLNHDAMYWYRQDPGQGLRLIYYSQIVNDFQKGDIAEGYSVSREKKESFPLTVTSAQKNPTAFYLCASSTGIGSYSNQPQHFGDGTRLSIL.

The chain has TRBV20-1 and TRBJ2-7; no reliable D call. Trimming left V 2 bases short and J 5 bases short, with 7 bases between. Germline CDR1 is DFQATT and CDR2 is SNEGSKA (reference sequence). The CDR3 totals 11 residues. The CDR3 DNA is TGCAGTGCTAGACATCGCGACGAGCAGTACTTC. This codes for CSARHRDEQYF.

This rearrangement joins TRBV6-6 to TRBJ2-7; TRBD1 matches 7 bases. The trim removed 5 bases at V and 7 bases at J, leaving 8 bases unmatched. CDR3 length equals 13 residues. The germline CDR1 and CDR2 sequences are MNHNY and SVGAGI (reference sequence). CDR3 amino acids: CASSATGILEQYF. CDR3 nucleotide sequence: TGTGCCAGCAGTGCGACAGGGATATTGGAGCAGTACTTC.

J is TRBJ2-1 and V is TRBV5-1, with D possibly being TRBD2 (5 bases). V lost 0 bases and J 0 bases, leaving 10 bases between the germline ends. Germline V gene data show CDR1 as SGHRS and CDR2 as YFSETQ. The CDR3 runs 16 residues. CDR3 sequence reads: CASSLERPSSYNEQFF. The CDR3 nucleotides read TGCGCCAGCAGCTTGGAGCGGCCCAGCTCCTACAATGAGCAGTTCTTC.

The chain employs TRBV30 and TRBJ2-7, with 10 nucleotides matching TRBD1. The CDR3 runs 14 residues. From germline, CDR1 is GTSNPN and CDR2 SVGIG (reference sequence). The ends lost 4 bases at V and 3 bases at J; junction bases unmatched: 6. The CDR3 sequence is CAWTARDRGYEQYF. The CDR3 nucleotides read TGTGCCTGGACCGCCCGGGACAGGGGCTACGAGCAGTACTTC.

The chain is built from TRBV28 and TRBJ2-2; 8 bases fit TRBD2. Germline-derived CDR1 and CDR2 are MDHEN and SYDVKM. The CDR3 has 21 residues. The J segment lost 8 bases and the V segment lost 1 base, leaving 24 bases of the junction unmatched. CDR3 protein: CASSLFPPQWSSTSEGGELFF. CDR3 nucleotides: TGTGCCAGCAGTTTATTCCCCCCCCAATGGTCCTCGACTAGCGAGGGAGGGGAGCTGTTTTTT.

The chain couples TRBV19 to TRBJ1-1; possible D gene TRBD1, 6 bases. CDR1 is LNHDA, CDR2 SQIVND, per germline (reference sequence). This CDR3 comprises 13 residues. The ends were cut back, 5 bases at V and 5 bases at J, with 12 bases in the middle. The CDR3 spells CASSGTWGTEAFF. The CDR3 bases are TGTGCCAGTAGTGGGACATGGGGTACTGAAGCTTTCTTT.

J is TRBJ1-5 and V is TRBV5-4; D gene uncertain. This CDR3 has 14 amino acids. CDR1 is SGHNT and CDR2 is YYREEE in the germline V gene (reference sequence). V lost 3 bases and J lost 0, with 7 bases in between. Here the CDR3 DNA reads TGTGCCAGCAGCTCTCGGGGTAGCAATCAGCCCCAGCATTTT. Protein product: CASSSRGSNQPQHF.

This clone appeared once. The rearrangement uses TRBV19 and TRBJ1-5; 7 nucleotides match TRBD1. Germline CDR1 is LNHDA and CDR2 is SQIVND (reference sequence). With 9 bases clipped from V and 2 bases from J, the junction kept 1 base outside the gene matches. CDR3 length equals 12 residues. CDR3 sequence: CASQGGNQPQHF. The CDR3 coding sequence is TGTGCCAGCCAGGGGGGCAATCAGCCCCAGCATTTT.

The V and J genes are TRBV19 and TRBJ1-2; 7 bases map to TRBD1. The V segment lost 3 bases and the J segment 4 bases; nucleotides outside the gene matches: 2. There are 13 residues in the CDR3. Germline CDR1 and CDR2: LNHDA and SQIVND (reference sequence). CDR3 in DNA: TGTGCCAGTAGTATTCACAGGGGCTATGGCTACACCTTC. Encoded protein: CASSIHRGYGYTF.

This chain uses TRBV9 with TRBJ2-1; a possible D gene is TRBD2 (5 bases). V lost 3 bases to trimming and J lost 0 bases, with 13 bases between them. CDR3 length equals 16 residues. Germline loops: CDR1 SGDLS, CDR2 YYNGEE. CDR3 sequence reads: CASSARSGSSYNEQFF. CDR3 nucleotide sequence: TGTGCCAGCAGCGCCCGCAGCGGAAGCTCCTACAATGAGCAGTTCTTC.

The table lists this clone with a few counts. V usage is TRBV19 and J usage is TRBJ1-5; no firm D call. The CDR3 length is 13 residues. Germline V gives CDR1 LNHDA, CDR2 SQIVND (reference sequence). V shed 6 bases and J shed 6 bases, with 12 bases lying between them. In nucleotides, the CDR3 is TGTGCCAGTAGCGAAGCCCCTAGTCAGCCCCAGCATTTT. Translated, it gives CASSEAPSQPQHF.

CDR3 in DNA: TGTGCCAGCAGCAAGAAACAGAGCTCCTACGAGCAGTACTTC. This gives the protein CASSKKQSSYEQYF. The chain employs TRBV21-1 and TRBJ2-7; the table assigns TRBD1, which was not confirmed against the DNA. TRBV21-1 is listed as a pseudogene. This CDR3 spans 14 amino acids.

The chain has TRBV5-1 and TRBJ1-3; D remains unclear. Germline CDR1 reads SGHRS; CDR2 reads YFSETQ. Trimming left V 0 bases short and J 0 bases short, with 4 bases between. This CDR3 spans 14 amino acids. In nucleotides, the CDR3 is TGCGCCAGCAGCTTGGCCAGCTCTGGAAACACCATATATTTT. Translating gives CASSLASSGNTIYF.

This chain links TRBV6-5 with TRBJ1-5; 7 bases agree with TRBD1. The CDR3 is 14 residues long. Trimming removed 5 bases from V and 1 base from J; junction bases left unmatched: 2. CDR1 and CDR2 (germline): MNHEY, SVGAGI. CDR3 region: CASSKQGSNQPQHF. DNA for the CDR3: TGTGCCAGCAGTAAACAGGGGAGCAATCAGCCCCAGCATTTT.

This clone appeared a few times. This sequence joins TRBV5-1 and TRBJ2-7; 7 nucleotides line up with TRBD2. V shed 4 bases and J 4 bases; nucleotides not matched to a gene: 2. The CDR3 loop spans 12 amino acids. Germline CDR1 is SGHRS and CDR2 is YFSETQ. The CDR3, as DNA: TGCGCCAGCAGCGGGGGGGATTACGAGCAGTACTTC. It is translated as CASSGGDYEQYF.

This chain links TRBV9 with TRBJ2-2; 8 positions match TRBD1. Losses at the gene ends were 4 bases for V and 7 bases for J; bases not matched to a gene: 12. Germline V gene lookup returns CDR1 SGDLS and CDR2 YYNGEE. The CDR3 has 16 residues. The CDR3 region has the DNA TGTGCCAGCAGCCATTCCGGGACAGGCCTCATCGGGGAGCTGTTTTTT. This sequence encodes CASSHSGTGLIGELFF. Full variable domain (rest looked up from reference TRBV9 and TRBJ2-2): DSGVTQTPKHLITATGQRVTLRCSPRSGDLSVYWYQQSLDQGLQFLIQYYNGEERAKGNILERFSAQQFPDLHSELNLSSLELGDSALYFCASSHSGTGLIGELFFGEGSRLTVL.